Given below is one T cell receptor beta chain in context. The antigen remains unidentified. All donors participated as healthy donors of bone marrow. PCR primers comprised 60 Vbeta and 13 Jbeta primers. The table came from immunoSEQ multiplex PCR; TCRdb's copy has only in-frame clones and leaves some out. The data show about 160,000 clones, approximately 80% seen once. This sample stems from a study of cytomegalovirus exposure and HLA in healthy donors. Broader study findings: A later analysis appeared to link common viral pathogens to several of the most significant clusters. Sequences of the TCR beta chain were said to predict the HLA-A and HLA-B alleles of most subjects accurately. Presence/absence analyses rested on an assumption that sequencing depth was roughly uniform across donors.

CDR3 size: 13 residues. Germline V gene lookup returns CDR1 SGHRS and CDR2 YFSETQ. Trimming left V 0 bases short and J 2 bases short, with 5 bases between. The sequence derives from a woman aged 45-65 years in good health and CMV-seronegative. The chain has TRBV5-1 and TRBJ2-5; weak D call: TRBD1 (5 bases). Source material: PBMCs. The CDR3 DNA reads as TGCGCCAGCAGCTTGGGGACACAAGAGACCCAGTACTTC. Translating gives CASSLGTQETQYF.